What follows are 32 T cell receptor beta chains derived from one specimen sequenced in a study of beta chain features in type 1 diabetes. Points from the study as a whole: TCRB CDR3s from Type 1 diabetes patients were moderately but significantly shorter in all four CD4+ subsets.

Expressed TCRB transcripts were sequenced because the entire RNA isolate underwent reverse transcription. Assay used: immunoSEQ multiplex PCR; TCRdb lists only in-frame clones, some missing. In the table there are 350,000 to 400,000 clones, around 12% of which are singletons. Which antigens these TCRs recognize remains unknown. Sequenced: naive CD4+ T cells from blood. The receptors shown here come from a woman under 30 with type 1 diabetes.

The chain carries TRBV18 and TRBJ2-3; tentatively, D is TRBD2 (5 bases). CDR3 length: 16 amino acids. CDR1 and CDR2 (germline): KGHSH, LQKENI. Trimming removed 6 bases at V and 0 bases at J, with 16 bases between. The CDR3 is CASSRAAGDSTDTQYF. The CDR3 DNA is TGTGCCAGCTCGCGGGCCGCTGGAGACAGCACAGATACGCAGTATTTT.

This clone was detected a few times. V usage is TRBV5-6 and J usage is TRBJ2-2, with D uncertain. Germline CDR1 is SGHDT and CDR2 is YYEEEE. V lost 0 bases and J 7 bases, leaving 7 bases between the germline ends. CDR3 length equals 13 residues. CDR3: CASSLESIGELFF. CDR3 bases: TGTGCCAGCAGCTTGGAGAGTATCGGGGAGCTGTTTTTT. The variable domain in full, completed from reference TRBV5-6 and TRBJ2-2, reads DAGVTQSPTHLIKTRGQQVTLRCSPKSGHDTVSWYQQALGQGPQFIFQYYEEEERQRGNFPDRFSGHQFPNYSSELNVNALLLGDSALYLCASSLESIGELFFGEGSRLTVL.

This clone was detected a few times. J is TRBJ2-6 and V is TRBV27; 8 positions match TRBD1. V lost 4 bases to trimming and J lost 2 bases; unmatched junction nucleotides: 1. The V gene's germline CDR1 is MNHEY and CDR2 SMNVEV (reference sequence). The CDR3 totals 15 residues. CDR3 sequence reads: CASSSTGAGANVLTF. CDR3 in DNA: TGTGCCAGCAGTTCGACAGGGGCTGGGGCCAACGTCCTGACTTTC.

The V gene is TRBV28, the J gene TRBJ1-5, with D possibly being TRBD1 (6 bases). Germline CDR1 is MDHEN and CDR2 is SYDVKM. This CDR3 is 13 amino acids long. V lost 8 bases and J 3 bases, leaving 11 bases between the germline ends. DNA of the CDR3: TGTGCCAGCGGGGGACACCTCAATCAGCCCCAGCATTTT. Amino acid sequence: CASGGHLNQPQHF. The variable domain in full, with the rest retrieved from reference TRBV28 and TRBJ1-5, is DVKVTQSSRYLVKRTGEKVFLECVQDMDHENMFWYRQDPGLGLRLIYFSYDVKMKEKGDIPEGYSVSREKKERFSLILESASTNQTSMYLCASGGHLNQPQHFGDGTRLSIL.

The chain employs TRBV4-3 and TRBJ2-7; D may be TRBD2 (6 bases). CDR1 LGHNA and CDR2 YSLEER come from the germline V gene. V gave up 2 bases and J gave up 3 bases, with 8 bases separating them. The CDR3 loop spans 13 amino acids. The CDR3 DNA reads TGCGCCAGCAGCCAAAGGCGGGACTACGAGCAGTACTTC. Amino acids: CASSQRRDYEQYF.

This clone was found a few times. The genes are TRBV25-1 and TRBJ1-3; 10 nucleotides line up with TRBD1. Germline V gene data show CDR1 as MGHDK and CDR2 as SYGVNS. The CDR3 covers 15 residues. V dropped 4 bases and J dropped 3; count of bases not matched to a gene: 3. As DNA, the CDR3 is TGTGCCAGCAGTGCGGGGGACAGGGGTGGAAACACCATATATTTT. Translated, it gives CASSAGDRGGNTIYF.

This clone was detected only a few times. The CDR3: CASRRGTDNEKLFF. DNA of the CDR3: TGTGCCAGCCGCAGGGGAACGGATAATGAAAAACTGTTTTTT. The gene calls are TRBV7-9 and TRBJ1-4, with a possible D match to TRBD1 (6 bases). From germline, CDR1 is SEHNR and CDR2 FQNEAQ (reference sequence). Trimming removed 8 bases from V and 4 bases from J, with 14 bases in between. The CDR3 loop spans 14 amino acids. The entire variable domain, with the rest obtained from reference TRBV7-9 and TRBJ1-4, is as follows: DTGVSQNPRHKITKRGQNVTFRCDPISEHNRLYWYRQTLGQGPEFLTYFQNEAQLEKSRLLSDRFSAERPKGSFSTLEIQRTEQGDSAMYLCASRRGTDNEKLFFGSGTQLSVL.

This clone has a handful of counts. This chain's CDR3 is CASRLLPGNEQFF. The CDR3 DNA sequence: TGTGCCAGCAGGCTATTACCTGGCAATGAGCAGTTCTTC. The rearrangement uses TRBV2 and TRBJ2-1; D gene uncertain. The CDR3 consists of 13 residues. V lost 6 bases and J 6 bases, leaving 12 bases between the germline ends. Per germline, CDR1 SNHLY and CDR2 FYNNEI.

This clone was recorded a few times. The chain uses TRBV6-5 and TRBJ2-7, with TRBD1 matching over 9 bases. Per germline, CDR1 MNHEY and CDR2 SVGAGI. The CDR3 has 15 residues. Trimming took 1 base from V and 5 from J; bases not matched to a gene: 6. CDR3 loop: CASSYLDRGGHEQYF. For the CDR3, the DNA is TGTGCCAGCAGTTACTTAGACAGGGGGGGGCACGAGCAGTACTTC.

The chain carries TRBV4-1 and TRBJ1-1, with D maybe TRBD1 (5 bases). In germline, CDR1 is MGHRA, CDR2 YSYEKL. The CDR3 contains 13 residues. Trimming took 8 bases from V and 1 from J, leaving 11 bases between them. In DNA form, the CDR3 reads TGCGCCAGCGGGGCCAGGGAGAACACTGAAGCTTTCTTT. Translation gives CASGARENTEAFF.

A remark on this clone: The sample holds other DNA sequences that translate to the same CDR3. The chain carries TRBV30 and TRBJ1-2; D gene uncertain. Germline V gene sequence: CDR1 GTSNPN, CDR2 SVGIG (reference sequence). V lost 2 bases, J lost 5 bases, and 6 bases lay in between. This CDR3 has 11 amino acids. As DNA, the CDR3 is TGTGCCTGGAGTACGGGGTATGGCTACACCTTC. As protein: CAWSTGYGYTF.

This clone was counted only a few times. The chain combines TRBV29-1 with TRBJ2-7, with 7 bases identical to TRBD2. V was clipped by 7 bases and J by 6 bases; unmatched bases: 9. Germline loops: CDR1 SQVTM, CDR2 ANQGSEA. This CDR3 is built from 12 residues. DNA of the CDR3: TGCAGCGCCTCCCCCCCGGGAGGCGAGCAGTACTTC. Amino acids: CSASPPGGEQYF.

The chain has TRBV11-3 and TRBJ2-3, with 12 bases aligning to TRBD2. The V gene's germline CDR1 is SGHNT and CDR2 YENEEA. This CDR3 is 19 amino acids long. The J segment lost 4 bases and the V segment lost 5 bases, leaving 16 bases of the junction unmatched. The CDR3 coding sequence is TGTGCCAGCAGCAAAACGCTAGCGGGGGGGCCATGGGTCCCAGATACGCAGTATTTT. It codes for CASSKTLAGGPWVPDTQYF. Full variable domain (remainder filled in from reference TRBV11-3 and TRBJ2-3): EAGVVQSPRYKIIEKKQPVAFWCNPISGHNTLYWYLQNLGQGPELLIRYENEEAVDDSQLPKDRFSAERLKGVDSTLKIQPAELGDSAVYLCASSKTLAGGPWVPDTQYFGPGTRLTVL.

As for this clone: The same CDR3 can be traced to other DNA sequences in this sample. Here the CDR3 reads CASSFDREETQYF. The CDR3, as DNA: TGTGCCAGCAGCTTCGACAGGGAAGAGACCCAGTACTTC. This chain uses TRBV7-2 with TRBJ2-5; 7 nucleotides align to TRBD1. The V gene end was trimmed by 3 bases and the J gene end by 3 bases; junction bases not matched to a gene: 1. The CDR3 runs 13 residues. CDR1 and CDR2 (germline): SGHTA, FQGNSA.

A few counts support this clone. The V call is TRBV7-2, the J call TRBJ1-5; the D is unclear. The CDR3 runs 15 residues. CDR1 SGHTA and CDR2 FQGNSA come from the germline V gene. Trimming stripped 3 bases from V and 0 bases from J, with 9 bases between. The CDR3 DNA reads as TGTGCCAGCAGCTTGAGAGTCTATAGCAATCAGCCCCAGCATTTT. Its protein is CASSLRVYSNQPQHF.

This clone occurred a few times. The rearrangement joins TRBV15 to TRBJ1-1; no reliable D call. Germline loops: CDR1 LNHNV, CDR2 YYDKDF (reference sequence). This CDR3 region has 14 residues. Trimming stripped 7 bases from V and 4 bases from J, with 16 bases between. In DNA, the CDR3 is TGTGCCACCACCGTTAGACCCTCGGGCACTGAAGCTTTCTTT. Its protein product is CATTVRPSGTEAFF.

The genes are TRBV7-2 and TRBJ2-6; TRBD2 is a possible D gene (6 bases). CDR1 is SGHTA, CDR2 FQGNSA, per germline. Trimming cost V 8 bases and J 0 bases, with 14 bases left between them. The CDR3 is 16 residues long. Here the CDR3 DNA reads TGTGCCAGCCATCCCGGGAGTCGCTCTGGGGCCAACGTCCTGACTTTC. Protein sequence: CASHPGSRSGANVLTF.

This clone was counted a few times. The V gene is TRBV11-2, the J gene TRBJ2-7; 11 positions match TRBD2. Unmatched junction bases numbered 2, after V lost 1 base and J lost 3 bases. CDR3 length: 15 amino acids. In germline, CDR1 is SGHAT, CDR2 FQNNGV. The CDR3 bases are TGTGCCAGCAGCTTAGTAGCGGGGGGGAGCTACGAGCAGTACTTC. It specifies CASSLVAGGSYEQYF.

This clone was seen a handful of times. V and J are TRBV29-1 and TRBJ1-1; 7 bases are shared with TRBD1. The V and J ends lost 7 bases and 8 bases, in that order; junction bases with no gene match: 10. This CDR3 has 12 amino acids. The germline V gene has CDR1 SQVTM and CDR2 ANQGSEA. Here the CDR3 DNA reads TGCAGCGCGAAGCCGGGACAGCGAGAAGCTTTCTTT. Protein product: CSAKPGQREAFF.

This clone was seen only a few times. Other DNA sequences in this sample translate to the same CDR3. The chain employs TRBV4-2 and TRBJ1-2; the D gene is possibly TRBD1 (5 bases). CDR1 and CDR2 (germline): LGHNA, YNFKEQ. V was clipped by 1 base and J by 4 bases, with 10 bases between them. This CDR3 is 14 amino acids long. The CDR3 DNA is TGTGCCAGCAGCCAAGTGGAACAGGTCTATGGCTACACCTTC. Encoded protein: CASSQVEQVYGYTF.

The chain has TRBV28 and TRBJ2-1, with unresolved D. V lost 3 bases and J lost 10, with 13 bases in between. Germline CDR1 and CDR2: MDHEN and SYDVKM. This CDR3 spans 13 amino acids. The CDR3 region is CASSLAGPPEQFF. The CDR3 DNA follows: TGTGCCAGCAGTTTGGCAGGTCCTCCCGAGCAGTTCTTC.

CDR3 sequence reads: CASSSVAGEEQYF. The CDR3 bases are TGTGCCAGCAGCTCAGTAGCGGGGGAGGAGCAGTACTTC. V is TRBV7-3 and J is TRBJ2-7; 9 bases match TRBD2. CDR1 is SGHTA and CDR2 is FQGTGA in the germline V gene. V shed 4 bases and J 7 bases; nucleotides not matched to a gene: 5. The CDR3 runs to 13 residues.

This clone appeared a few times. V gene TRBV5-6 combines with J gene TRBJ2-5; 8 bases agree with TRBD2. CDR3 length: 13 amino acids. Trimming cost V 3 bases and J 4 bases; bases outside gene matches: 2. The V gene's germline CDR1 is SGHDT and CDR2 YYEEEE. The CDR3: CASSSSGGETQYF. The CDR3 coding sequence is TGTGCCAGCAGCTCCAGCGGGGGAGAGACCCAGTACTTC.

This clone was counted between two and nine times. The CDR3 here is CASSYSGDSENIQYF. The CDR3 DNA reads as TGTGCCAGCAGTTACTCGGGGGACAGCGAAAACATTCAGTACTTC. This chain connects TRBV6-5 to TRBJ2-4; 7 positions match TRBD1. Unmatched junction bases numbered 4, after V lost 0 bases and J lost 5 bases. The CDR3 loop spans 15 amino acids. Germline lookup yields CDR1 MNHEY and CDR2 SVGAGI.

This clone was seen more than once but under ten times. The chain recombines TRBV4-2 with TRBJ2-2; 8 nucleotides agree with TRBD1. Germline V gene sequence: CDR1 LGHNA, CDR2 YNFKEQ. With V trimmed by 9 bases and J by 0 bases, 3 bases remained unmatched. The CDR3 has 14 amino acids. The CDR3 sequence: CASTDRANTGELFF. The CDR3 nucleotides are TGTGCCAGTACGGACAGGGCGAACACCGGGGAGCTGTTTTTT.

This clone was counted only a few times. The V call is TRBV5-6, the J call TRBJ2-5; D perhaps matches TRBD2 (5 bases). Trimming cost V 0 bases and J 4 bases, with 10 bases left between them. Per the germline V gene, CDR1 is SGHDT and CDR2 is YYEEEE. The CDR3 spans 14 residues. CDR3 nucleotide sequence: TGTGCCAGCAGCTTGGTTCGGGGTCCAGAGACCCAGTACTTC. Translated: CASSLVRGPETQYF.

V gene TRBV7-2 combines with J gene TRBJ2-6, with D hard to call. Germline loops: CDR1 SGHTA, CDR2 FQGNSA. With 6 bases removed from V and 1 base from J, the gap between germline ends came to 7 bases. The CDR3 runs 14 residues. The CDR3, as DNA: TGTGCCAGCAGAGCCCATTCTGGGGCCAACGTCCTGACTTTC. This encodes CASRAHSGANVLTF.

V is TRBV28 and J is TRBJ2-3, with D possibly being TRBD2 (7 bases). CDR1 and CDR2 from the germline V gene are MDHEN and SYDVKM. The CDR3 has 14 amino acids. Trimming stripped 8 bases from V and 0 bases from J, with 12 bases between. The CDR3 sequence: CASARGGSTDTQYF. The CDR3 DNA reads as TGTGCCAGCGCAAGGGGGGGGAGCACAGATACGCAGTATTTT.

The chain carries TRBV9 and TRBJ1-4; 8 bases align to TRBD1. Germline CDR1 reads SGDLS; CDR2 reads YYNGEE. V was clipped by 3 bases and J by 2 bases; unmatched bases: 3. This CDR3 is 15 amino acids long. The CDR3 here is CASSARQGTNEKLFF. The CDR3 region has the DNA TGTGCCAGCAGCGCCAGACAGGGGACTAATGAAAAACTGTTTTTT.

The chain carries TRBV7-2 and TRBJ2-5, with a possible D match to TRBD2 (5 bases). CDR3 length: 13 residues. V was cut by 7 bases and J by 5 bases, with 14 bases left in between. Germline CDR1 reads SGHTA; CDR2 reads FQGNSA. The CDR3 here is CASTLSVGETQYF. DNA of the CDR3: TGTGCCAGCACCCTTAGCGTGGGGGAGACCCAGTACTTC. Based on the CDR3 plus reference TRBV7-2 and TRBJ2-5, the full variable domain is GAGVSQSPSNKVTEKGKDVELRCDPISGHTALYWYRQSLGQGLEFLIYFQGNSAPDKSGLPSDRFSAERTGGSVSTLTIQRTQQEDSAVYLCASTLSVGETQYFGPGTRLLVL.

This chain connects TRBV5-1 to TRBJ1-1; D is possibly TRBD1 (6 bases). CDR3 length equals 14 residues. Germline lookup yields CDR1 SGHRS and CDR2 YFSETQ. With 4 bases removed from V and 1 base from J, the gap between germline ends came to 11 bases. CDR3 sequence reads: CASSRQESNTEAFF. In DNA form, the CDR3 reads TGCGCCAGCAGCCGACAGGAATCGAACACTGAAGCTTTCTTT.

The gene calls are TRBV30 and TRBJ2-3, with TRBD2 as a possible D gene (6 bases). Trimming took 6 bases from V and 0 from J, leaving 16 bases between them. Per germline, CDR1 GTSNPN and CDR2 SVGIG (reference sequence). The CDR3 length is 15 residues. As DNA, the CDR3 is TGTGCCTGTTTGTTTCTAGCGCCAAGCACAGATACGCAGTATTTT. Encoded protein: CACLFLAPSTDTQYF.